The clone carrying this TCR beta chain was picked up many times. Its antigen remains unidentified. The Oncomine TCR Beta short-read assay was what sequenced the DNA obtained from cultured CD4+ T cells. Genomic DNA was isolated from CD4+ T cells that had been cultured. From the PCR reads, TCRdb called clonotypes with MiXCR, one entry per CDR3 protein. The sample includes about 4,500 distinct CDR3 sequences, roughly 20% of them seen just once. The data were taken from a study of vaccination and CD4 T cells after COVID-19. Broader study findings: Early post-infection timepoints were not included, and relatively few convalescent patients were studied.

The treatment was: approximately 10-day PBMC culture with coronavirus spike peptide pools or control peptides (ViraFEST assay). The sample here was CD4+ T cells from blood, cultured in vitro, taken after SARS-CoV-2 vaccination. This receptor was obtained from a human donor who had recovered from COVID-19.

In DNA form, the CDR3 reads TGTGCCAGCAGTTACTCTATTGATCGTGGCGGCTACACCTTC. Its translation: CASSYSIDRGGYTF. This chain connects TRBV6-5 to TRBJ1-2; D ambiguous. Germline V CDR1 and CDR2: MNHEY, SVGAGI. This CDR3 contains 14 residues. V lost 0 bases to trimming and J lost 8 bases, with 13 bases between them.